The 28 T cell receptor beta chains below come from one sample, sequenced in a study of T cells in Graves' hyperthyroidism and ophthalmopathy. The investigators amplified TCR beta CDR3 regions from RNA transcripts. An initial round of RT-PCR targeting the TCR CDR3 relied on the HTBI primer set. TCRdb fed the multiplex PCR reads into MiXCR, producing one record per CDR3 protein. The sample contains 700,000 or so distinct CDR3 sequences, about 15% of which appear only once. The sample comprised blood. The receptors were gathered from a young man with Graves' hyperthyroidism.

This clonotype was found a few times. The chain joins TRBV7-2 to TRBJ2-1, with 8 bases that match TRBD2. Germline CDR1 and CDR2: SGHTA and FQGNSA. Trimming cost V 2 bases and J 4 bases; bases outside gene matches: 4. CDR3 length: 15 amino acids. In DNA, the CDR3 is TGTGCCAGCAGCTTATCAGCGGGAGCTTACAATGAGCAGTTCTTC. Amino acid sequence: CASSLSAGAYNEQFF.

The J gene is TRBJ2-3, the V gene TRBV3-1; 8 bases line up with TRBD2. Trimming removed 4 bases from V and 2 bases from J; junction bases left unmatched: 5. Germline V gene lookup returns CDR1 LGHDT and CDR2 YNNKEL (reference sequence). The CDR3 extends over 15 amino acids. Here the CDR3 reads CASSPGGRNTDTQYF. The CDR3 DNA reads as TGTGCCAGCAGCCCGGGGGGGCGCAACACAGATACGCAGTATTTT.

This chain connects TRBV4-2 to TRBJ2-3; 13 bases agree with TRBD2. CDR1 is LGHNA, CDR2 YNFKEQ, per germline. Trimming removed 4 bases from V and 4 bases from J; junction bases left unmatched: 5. This CDR3 is built from 16 residues. Here the CDR3 reads CASSPRTSGSPDTQYF. The CDR3 bases are TGTGCCAGCAGCCCCCGGACTAGCGGGAGCCCAGATACGCAGTATTTT.

V usage is TRBV28 and J usage is TRBJ2-3, with 9 bases identical to TRBD1. Germline V gene lookup returns CDR1 MDHEN and CDR2 SYDVKM. V shed 6 bases, J shed 3 bases, and the junction held 4 bases outside the gene matches. This CDR3 region has 14 residues. The CDR3 sequence: CASSMTGGTDTQYF. The CDR3 DNA reads as TGTGCCAGCAGCATGACAGGGGGAACAGATACGCAGTATTTT.

This clonotype was recorded many times. This rearrangement joins TRBV11-3 to TRBJ2-1, with 10 bases identical to TRBD2. The junction had 6 bases not matched to a gene; V was cut back by 4 bases and J by 3 bases. There are 16 residues in the CDR3. Per the germline V gene, CDR1 is SGHNT and CDR2 is YENEEA. In nucleotides, the CDR3 is TGTGCCAGCAGCTCAGGACTAGCGGAATTCTACAATGAGCAGTTCTTC. Its translation is CASSSGLAEFYNEQFF.

V is TRBV6-2 or TRBV6-3 and J is TRBJ1-1, with D uncertain. This CDR3 contains 14 residues. Germline V gene sequence: CDR1 MNHEY, CDR2 SVGEGT. The V end was cut by 2 bases, the J end by 2 bases, with 9 bases between. The CDR3 DNA sequence: TGTGCCAGCAGTTACCGGGGAGCCAACACTGAAGCTTTCTTT. Its translation: CASSYRGANTEAFF.

The J gene is TRBJ2-3, the V gene TRBV4-1; no firm D call. V lost 4 bases to trimming and J lost 6 bases, with 14 bases between them. Germline V gene data show CDR1 as MGHRA and CDR2 as YSYEKL. There are 14 residues in the CDR3. This chain's CDR3 is CASSLEPGWDTQYF. Here the CDR3 DNA reads TGCGCCAGCAGCCTGGAGCCTGGGTGGGATACGCAGTATTTT.

The chain couples TRBV9 to TRBJ1-2; unclear D gene. Deletions cut 0 bases from V and 5 bases from J, with 11 bases between. The CDR3 length is 14 residues. Germline assignment: CDR1 SGDLS and CDR2 YYNGEE. The DNA for the CDR3 is TGTGCCAGCAGCGTAGGAGGCGGCTTATATGGCTACACCTTC. Its translation is CASSVGGGLYGYTF.

This clonotype has more than one count but fewer than ten. The chain has TRBV6-1 and TRBJ2-5; 7 nucleotides align to TRBD2. Trimming cost V 6 bases and J 5 bases; bases outside gene matches: 6. In germline, CDR1 is MNHNS, CDR2 SASEGT. This CDR3 region has 13 residues. CDR3 in DNA: TGTGCCAGCAGGCCCGGGGGGTCGGAGACCCAGTACTTC. Its protein is CASRPGGSETQYF.

There are many counts of this clonotype. The rearrangement joins TRBV3-1 to TRBJ2-5; 9 bases agree with TRBD1. The CDR3 spans 15 residues. With V trimmed by 3 bases and J by 5 bases, 7 bases remained unmatched. CDR1 is LGHDT and CDR2 is YNNKEL in the germline V gene (reference sequence). For the CDR3, the DNA is TGTGCCAGCAGCCATACGGGACAGGGTCCCGAGACCCAGTACTTC. Protein: CASSHTGQGPETQYF.

This clonotype showed up many times. V is TRBV7-9 and J is TRBJ2-7; 8 bases fit TRBD1. J was trimmed by 7 bases and V by 6 bases; bases with no gene match: 14. CDR3 length: 15 amino acids. Germline-derived CDR1 and CDR2 are SEHNR and FQNEAQ (reference sequence). CDR3 nucleotides: TGTGCCAGCAGTCTCGTTTTAGGACAGGGTGGGGAGCAGTACTTC. Protein sequence: CASSLVLGQGGEQYF.

The rearrangement joins TRBV6-5 to TRBJ2-1, with TRBD2 matching over 12 bases. CDR1 MNHEY and CDR2 SVGAGI come from the germline V gene. CDR3 length: 19 amino acids. Trimming removed 0 bases from V and 1 base from J; junction bases left unmatched: 7. CDR3 DNA sequence: TGTGCCAGCAGTTACTCGGTGACTAGCGGGAGAAAGTCCTACAATGAGCAGTTCTTC. It specifies CASSYSVTSGRKSYNEQFF.

This clonotype was observed a single time. The rearrangement links TRBV14 to TRBJ1-2; 9 bases match TRBD1. V shed 4 bases, J shed 7 bases, and the junction held 4 bases outside the gene matches. The germline V gene has CDR1 SGHDN and CDR2 FVKESK. The CDR3 contains 13 residues. CDR3 residues: CASSRGQGFGYTF. The CDR3 DNA follows: TGTGCCAGCAGCCGGGGACAGGGCTTTGGCTACACCTTC. Variable domain in full (rest from reference TRBV14 and TRBJ1-2): EAGVTQFPSHSVIEKGQTVTLRCDPISGHDNLYWYRRVMGKEIKFLLHFVKESKQDESGMPNNRFLAERTGGTYSTLKVQPAELEDSGVYFCASSRGQGFGYTFGSGTRLTVV.

This clonotype was counted at least ten times. J is TRBJ2-1 and V is TRBV6-1, with D unresolved. There are 12 residues in the CDR3. V lost 5 bases and J 5 bases, leaving 7 bases between the germline ends. CDR1 and CDR2 (germline): MNHNS, SASEGT. The CDR3 DNA follows: TGTGCCAGCAGTTCCCTCGACAATGAGCAGTTCTTC. Translating gives CASSSLDNEQFF.

This clonotype was seen a handful of times. The chain carries TRBV29-1 and TRBJ1-1; 7 bases map to TRBD1. This CDR3 has 15 residues. J gave up 3 bases and V 4 bases, and 11 bases lay outside the gene matches. Germline V lookup: CDR1 SQVTM, CDR2 ANQGSEA. CDR3 in amino acids: CSVVLFGTAYTEAFF. The CDR3 bases are TGCAGCGTTGTTCTCTTTGGGACAGCATACACTGAAGCTTTCTTT.

Only a few counts were recorded for this clonotype. The V and J genes are TRBV25-1 and TRBJ2-7; 9 bases fit TRBD2. The J segment lost 0 bases and the V segment lost 1 base, leaving 4 bases of the junction unmatched. The V gene's germline CDR1 is MGHDK and CDR2 SYGVNS. The CDR3 is 16 amino acids. CDR3 bases: TGTGCCAGCAGTGAATGGATTAGCGGGAGCTCCTACGAGCAGTACTTC. Amino acid sequence: CASSEWISGSSYEQYF.

This clonotype was picked up many times. The rearrangement links TRBV18 to TRBJ2-7; either TRBD1 or TRBD2 may fit D (5 bases each). Germline CDR1 KGHSH, CDR2 LQKENI. V dropped 4 bases and J dropped 3 bases, with 13 bases sitting between them. The CDR3 length is 14 residues. The CDR3 sequence is CASSLSRDGYEQYF. The CDR3 nucleotides are TGTGCCAGCTCACTAAGCCGGGACGGCTACGAGCAGTACTTC.

Ten or more counts support this clonotype. The chain joins TRBV7-9 to TRBJ2-3; D remains unclear. V was clipped by 5 bases and J by 7 bases, with 13 bases between them. Germline-derived CDR1 and CDR2 are SEHNR and FQNEAQ (reference sequence). The CDR3 has 13 residues. This CDR3 is CASSPDPRNTQYF. CDR3 sequence (DNA): TGTGCCAGCAGCCCCGACCCGCGAAATACGCAGTATTTT.

The chain recombines TRBV4-2 with TRBJ1-5, with a weak D call TRBD1 (6 bases). Trimming took off 0 bases at V and 3 bases at J, with 12 bases between the two ends. CDR1 and CDR2 (germline): LGHNA, YNFKEQ. CDR3 length: 16 residues. This CDR3 is CASSQEWGATNQPQHF. CDR3 in DNA: TGTGCCAGCAGCCAAGAGTGGGGGGCCACCAATCAGCCCCAGCATTTT.

The rearrangement uses TRBV3-1 and TRBJ2-5; perhaps TRBD2 as D (6 bases). The germline V gene encodes CDR1 LGHDT and CDR2 YNNKEL (reference sequence). Between the trimmed V and J ends, which lost 2 bases and 2 bases, there was a span of 9 bases. The CDR3 is 14 residues long. The chain's CDR3 is CASSQKTSQETQYF. CDR3 coding DNA: TGTGCCAGCAGCCAAAAGACTAGTCAAGAGACCCAGTACTTC.

This clonotype was counted only a few times. The chain employs TRBV9 and TRBJ1-6; D is possibly TRBD1 (5 bases). The CDR3 covers 14 residues. Trimming shortened V by 3 bases and J by 10 bases, and 14 bases separated the two germline ends. Germline V CDR1 and CDR2: SGDLS, YYNGEE. CDR3 DNA: TGTGCCAGCAGCGCAGGACACGGTGGATCACCCCTCCACTTT. The encoded protein is CASSAGHGGSPLHF.

The chain links TRBV18 to TRBJ2-2, with D maybe TRBD1 (5 bases). From germline, CDR1 is KGHSH and CDR2 LQKENI. This CDR3 comprises 14 residues. V was pared by 1 base and J by 6 bases, with 9 bases between. The CDR3: CASSPRAGSGELFF. The CDR3 DNA reads TGTGCCAGCTCACCACGGGCAGGGTCCGGGGAGCTGTTTTTT.

This clonotype has at least ten counts. This rearrangement joins TRBV2 to TRBJ1-5, with a weak D call TRBD1 (6 bases). The CDR3 has 14 amino acids. Germline V gene data show CDR1 as SNHLY and CDR2 as FYNNEI. The V end lost 8 bases, the J end lost 0 bases, and 11 bases lay between the germline ends. The CDR3 here is CASGRTDSNQPQHF. The CDR3 DNA reads as TGTGCCAGCGGGCGGACAGATAGCAATCAGCCCCAGCATTTT.

Ten or more counts support this clonotype. CDR3 DNA sequence: TGCGCCAGCAGCTTGGCAAATCAGAATGAGCAGTTCTTC. Protein product: CASSLANQNEQFF. This chain connects TRBV5-1 to TRBJ2-1, with unresolved D. This CDR3 is built from 13 residues. Between the trimmed V and J ends, which lost 0 bases and 7 bases, there was a span of 8 bases. Germline CDR1 SGHRS, CDR2 YFSETQ.

This clonotype was recorded at least ten times. The chain combines TRBV15 with TRBJ2-7, with a possible D match to TRBD1 (5 bases). The V end was cut by 0 bases, the J end by 4 bases, with 16 bases between. Germline loops: CDR1 LNHNV, CDR2 YYDKDF (reference sequence). This CDR3 comprises 16 residues. The CDR3 loop is CATSREQAQVGYEQYF. The CDR3 region has the DNA TGTGCCACCAGCAGAGAACAGGCCCAGGTCGGGTACGAGCAGTACTTC. The entire variable domain, with the rest obtained from reference TRBV15 and TRBJ2-7, is as follows: DAMVIQNPRYQVTQFGKPVTLSCSQTLNHNVMYWYQQKSSQAPKLLFHYYDKDFNNEADTPDNFQSRRPNTSFCFLDIRSPGLGDTAMYLCATSREQAQVGYEQYFGPGTRLTVT.

The chain couples TRBV9 to TRBJ2-1; D is unclear. The germline CDR1 and CDR2 sequences are SGDLS and YYNGEE. Deletions cut 0 bases from V and 2 bases from J, with 12 bases between. The CDR3 is 16 amino acids. CDR3 sequence (DNA): TGTGCCAGCAGCGTAGAGTTTTTGGTAACCTACAATGAGCAGTTCTTC. It translates to CASSVEFLVTYNEQFF.

This clonotype was found a few times. The chain uses TRBV7-2 and TRBJ1-1; a weak D match, TRBD1 (6 bases). Germline V CDR1 and CDR2: SGHTA, FQGNSA. Deletions cut 1 base from V and 12 bases from J, with 15 bases between. The CDR3 covers 13 residues. The CDR3 DNA sequence: TGTGCCAGCAGCTTAGTAGGAGCAGGGGTGTCTTTCTTT. It specifies CASSLVGAGVSFF.

This clonotype was seen more than once but under ten times. V gene TRBV5-1 combines with J gene TRBJ2-5; D might be TRBD1 or TRBD2, each matching 6 bases. Per germline, CDR1 SGHRS and CDR2 YFSETQ. Trimming cost V 5 bases and J 4 bases, with 15 bases left between them. CDR3 size: 14 residues. This chain's CDR3 is CASSPGHGRETQYF. Here the CDR3 DNA reads TGCGCCAGCAGTCCGGGACACGGGAGAGAGACCCAGTACTTC.